This entry lists 14 T cell receptor beta chains sequenced from one sample in a study of T-cell reconstitution after alpha-beta-depleted transplantation in children. It was with unique molecular identifiers that the TCRbeta library was prepared. TCRdb itself ran the PCR reads through MiXCR, one entry per CDR3 protein. The data hold approximately 190,000 distinct CDR3 sequences, with 6.3% observed a single time. The specimen was PBMCs, collected before TCRalphabeta/CD19-depleted stem cell transplant. Receptors originate from a girl less than two years old with combined immunodeficiency, due to receive a stem cell transplant.

In this sample, this clonotype turned up many times. This chain links TRBV12-3 or TRBV12-4 with TRBJ2-1, with D possibly matching TRBD2 (5 bases). This CDR3 region has 14 residues. Trimming stripped 3 bases from V and 4 bases from J, with 10 bases between. CDR3 sequence reads: CASSFYRGYNEQFF. The DNA for the CDR3 is TGTGCCAGCAGTTTCTACCGGGGATACAATGAGCAGTTCTTC.

This clonotype was picked up many times. This chain uses TRBV4-1 with TRBJ2-3; D gene uncertain. Trimming pared 1 base from V and 1 base from J, leaving 36 bases between. Germline assignment: CDR1 MGHRA and CDR2 YSYEKL. The CDR3 consists of 24 residues. In DNA, the CDR3 is TGCGCCAGCAGCCAAGTTATCCCCACTGCCTTCGGACGGCGTTATGGTATTGGCACAGATACGCAGTATTTT. This codes for CASSQVIPTAFGRRYGIGTDTQYF.

This clonotype was observed a few times. V is TRBV18 and J is TRBJ1-2; D unclear. The V end lost 3 bases, the J end lost 7 bases, and 18 bases lay between the germline ends. The germline gives CDR1 KGHSH, CDR2 LQKENI. There are 15 residues in the CDR3. The chain's CDR3 is CASSPTDWGRSGYTF. CDR3 sequence (DNA): TGTGCCAGCTCACCTACGGACTGGGGAAGGAGTGGCTACACCTTC.

This clonotype has ten or more counts. CDR3 amino acids: CSASGGRTPSAPYNEQFF. In DNA form, the CDR3 reads TGCAGTGCTAGCGGGGGACGGACACCCAGCGCCCCCTACAATGAGCAGTTCTTC. V gene TRBV20-1 combines with J gene TRBJ2-1, with D perhaps matching TRBD2 (6 bases). Germline values: CDR1 DFQATT, CDR2 SNEGSKA (reference sequence). V dropped 3 bases and J dropped 2 bases, with 23 bases sitting between them. The CDR3 covers 18 residues.

This clonotype was detected many times. The gene calls are TRBV10-3 and TRBJ2-1, with TRBD2 matching 10 bases. Germline V gene lookup returns CDR1 ENHRY and CDR2 SYGVKD. The CDR3 totals 15 residues. J gave up 3 bases and V 10 bases, and 9 bases lay outside the gene matches. The CDR3 DNA follows: TGTGCCACCTCCGGACTAGCGGACAACTACAATGAGCAGTTCTTC. Amino acid sequence: CATSGLADNYNEQFF.

This clonotype was observed many times. The V and J genes are TRBV13 and TRBJ1-1, with 10 bases matching TRBD1. This CDR3 contains 15 residues. V dropped 5 bases and J dropped 6; count of bases not matched to a gene: 9. Per germline, CDR1 PRHDT and CDR2 FYEKMQ (reference sequence). CDR3 loop: CASSLPTGQGAEAFF. The CDR3 DNA sequence: TGTGCCAGCAGCCTACCCACCGGACAGGGGGCTGAAGCTTTCTTT.

The chain links TRBV28 to TRBJ1-4; D is possibly TRBD1 (5 bases). Trimming removed 10 bases at V and 2 bases at J, with 17 bases between. CDR3 length equals 15 residues. CDR1 MDHEN and CDR2 SYDVKM come from the germline V gene. The CDR3 DNA reads as TGTGCCACCAAGGTGGGGCTGGTGACTAATGAAAAACTGTTTTTT. It specifies CATKVGLVTNEKLFF.

This clonotype was counted ten times or more. The V gene is TRBV7-9, the J gene TRBJ2-2, with D tentatively TRBD1 (5 bases). The CDR3 consists of 15 residues. Germline loops: CDR1 SEHNR, CDR2 FQNEAQ (reference sequence). V dropped 5 bases and J dropped 4 bases, with 14 bases sitting between them. CDR3 nucleotide sequence: TGTGCCAGCAGCCTCGACAGCCCGGGCACCGGGGAGCTGTTTTTT. Encoded protein: CASSLDSPGTGELFF.

DNA of the CDR3: TGTGCCAGCAGCCCTAGGGGCCTCCGCACGATGAACACTGAAGCTTTCTTT. Encoded protein: CASSPRGLRTMNTEAFF. This rearrangement joins TRBV4-2 to TRBJ1-1; TRBD1 is a possible D gene (5 bases). The CDR3 totals 17 residues. Trimming left V 4 bases short and J 0 bases short, with 18 bases between. CDR1 LGHNA and CDR2 YNFKEQ come from the germline V gene.

This clonotype has ten or more counts. The rearrangement uses TRBV29-1 and TRBJ2-1; 7 bases map to TRBD1. The CDR3 sequence is 18 residues long. The V and J ends lost 5 bases and 0 bases, in that order; junction bases with no gene match: 16. Germline V gene data show CDR1 as SQVTM and CDR2 as ANQGSEA. DNA for the CDR3: TGCAGCGTTAGGGGACAGATACACACAAAAAGCTCCTACAATGAGCAGTTCTTC. Protein: CSVRGQIHTKSSYNEQFF.

In this sample, this clonotype turned up many times. The chain has TRBV7-9 and TRBJ1-2; D not certain. The CDR3 is 12 residues long. V was pared by 1 base and J by 6 bases, with 6 bases between. In germline, CDR1 is SEHNR, CDR2 FQNEAQ (reference sequence). The CDR3 here is CASSLGTHGYTF. The CDR3 DNA reads TGTGCCAGCAGCTTAGGGACCCATGGCTACACCTTC.

This clonotype was counted at least ten times. The DNA for the CDR3 is TGTGCCAGCAGTTTTCATTTTGGCTACACCTTC. As protein: CASSFHFGYTF. The V call is TRBV28, the J call TRBJ1-2; D call uncertain. V dropped 3 bases and J dropped 7 bases, with 6 bases sitting between them. The germline V gene has CDR1 MDHEN and CDR2 SYDVKM. The CDR3 is 11 amino acids.

There are many counts of this clonotype. This chain connects TRBV7-2 to TRBJ2-1; D remains ambiguous. The CDR3 has 13 amino acids. The V end was cut by 3 bases, the J end by 9 bases, with 12 bases between. Germline-derived CDR1 and CDR2 are SGHTA and FQGNSA. CDR3: CASSFGRFREQFF. The CDR3 nucleotides read TGTGCCAGCAGCTTCGGACGGTTCCGTGAGCAGTTCTTC.

Only a few counts were recorded for this clonotype. This chain joins TRBV18 and TRBJ1-6; D is perhaps TRBD1 (5 bases). CDR3 length equals 18 residues. Trimming cost V 6 bases and J 0 bases, with 18 bases left between them. The germline V gene encodes CDR1 KGHSH and CDR2 LQKENI. The DNA for the CDR3 is TGTGCCAGCTCTCGAGGGCAGGGCGGTAGCTCCTATAATTCACCCCTCCACTTT. It codes for CASSRGQGGSSYNSPLHF.